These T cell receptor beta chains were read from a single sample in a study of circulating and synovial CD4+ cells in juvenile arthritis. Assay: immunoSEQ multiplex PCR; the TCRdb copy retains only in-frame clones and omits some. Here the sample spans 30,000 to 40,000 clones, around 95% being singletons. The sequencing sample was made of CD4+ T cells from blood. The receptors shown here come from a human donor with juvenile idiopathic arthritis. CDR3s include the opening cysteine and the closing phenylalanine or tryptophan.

cdr3_aa: CASSQASTGRGLTDTQYF; j_call: TRBJ2-3; v_call: TRBV4-2
cdr3_aa: CASSFEKGGPGRYGYTF; j_call: TRBJ1-2; v_call: TRBV21-1
cdr3_aa: CASSPWGQGDTGELFF; j_call: TRBJ2-2; v_call: TRBV7-2
cdr3_aa: CASRETGGEQYF; j_call: TRBJ2-7; v_call: TRBV2
cdr3_aa: CASSFRGSGRTTSYEQYF; j_call: -; v_call: TRBV7-2
cdr3_aa: CASRPNRGFTGELFF; j_call: TRBJ2-2; v_call: TRBV19
cdr3_aa: CASSGGTSGRKSTDTQYF; j_call: TRBJ2-3; v_call: TRBV10-1
cdr3_aa: CASSLPTGNEQFF; j_call: TRBJ2-1; v_call: TRBV5-1
cdr3_aa: CASSVDAGGTDTQYF; j_call: TRBJ2-3; v_call: TRBV9
cdr3_aa: CASSLAPRNEKLFF; j_call: TRBJ1-4; v_call: TRBV7-8
cdr3_aa: CASSISGTGGYEQYF; j_call: TRBJ2-7; v_call: TRBV19
cdr3_aa: CASSPTSAGSYNEQFF; j_call: TRBJ2-1; v_call: TRBV11-2
cdr3_aa: CASSFTTGTVLF; j_call: TRBJ1-4; v_call: TRBV28
cdr3_aa: CASSQEGGAEAFF; j_call: TRBJ1-1; v_call: TRBV4-2
cdr3_aa: CASSVVPDRPATIYF; j_call: TRBJ1-3; v_call: TRBV9
cdr3_aa: CASNLPGGNTIYF; j_call: TRBJ1-3; v_call: TRBV5-4
cdr3_aa: CATSRDGPSDLFYSGNTIYF; j_call: TRBJ1-3; v_call: TRBV15
cdr3_aa: CASSSPGVEQYF; j_call: TRBJ2-7; v_call: TRBV19
cdr3_aa: CASSLQGYGYTF; j_call: TRBJ1-2; v_call: TRBV28
cdr3_aa: CASSEFEEVDTQYF; j_call: TRBJ2-3; v_call: TRBV2
cdr3_aa: CATSRSRDSPYEQYF; j_call: TRBJ2-7; v_call: TRBV15
cdr3_aa: CASSRTGAGANVLTF; j_call: TRBJ2-6; v_call: TRBV5-4
cdr3_aa: CASSFSDRNTGELFF; j_call: TRBJ2-2; v_call: TRBV6-6
cdr3_aa: CASSPGQSDLAFF; j_call: TRBJ1-1; v_call: TRBV11-3
cdr3_aa: CASSSPRQESPQGYTF; j_call: TRBJ1-2; v_call: TRBV19
cdr3_aa: CASSPQRGAEQFF; j_call: TRBJ2-1; v_call: TRBV5-1
cdr3_aa: CASSSGQGGYGYTF; j_call: TRBJ1-2; v_call: TRBV7-2
cdr3_aa: CSVGGGTGELFF; j_call: TRBJ2-2; v_call: TRBV29-1
cdr3_aa: CASSPAWAGTYNTGELFF; j_call: TRBJ2-2; v_call: TRBV11-2
cdr3_aa: CASSFLTGTGWGYTF; j_call: TRBJ1-2; v_call: TRBV28